The 32 T cell receptor beta chains below were found in one sample sequenced in a study of blood T cell repertoires in COVID-19 (TCRdb year 2020). The method was the immunoSEQ multiplex PCR assay. TCRdb limited this immuneACCESS table to in-frame rearrangements with V and J called. A share of clones is missing; checked studies link under half to unresolved V genes, and the rest is unexplained. Within this sample are roughly 500,000 clones, with 80% to 90% of them counted one time only. The ten largest make up 0.7% to 1% of the sample. Sequencing was performed on peripheral blood. The receptors here all came from a man aged 18 to 29 with COVID-19, enrolled during active disease.

The chain links TRBV5-1 to TRBJ2-1; 9 bases are a match to TRBD2. The CDR3 extends over 15 amino acids. Unmatched junction bases numbered 4, after V lost 0 bases and J lost 6 bases. The germline V gene encodes CDR1 SGHRS and CDR2 YFSETQ. For the CDR3, the DNA is TGCGCCAGCAGCTTGGAATTAGCGGGAGCCAATGAGCAGTTCTTC. Protein: CASSLELAGANEQFF.

This chain connects TRBV25-1 to TRBJ2-7, with 10 bases lining up with TRBD1. This CDR3 has 15 amino acids. The germline CDR1 and CDR2 sequences are MGHDK and SYGVNS. The junction had 6 bases not matched to a gene; V was cut back by 3 bases and J by 4 bases. The CDR3 is CASSEGGQGRYEQYF. CDR3 DNA sequence: TGTGCCAGCAGTGAGGGGGGACAGGGGAGGTACGAGCAGTACTTC.

The V gene is TRBV3-1 (or the pseudogene TRBV3-2), the J gene TRBJ1-4, with TRBD1 as a possible D gene (6 bases). The CDR3 extends over 13 amino acids. V lost 4 bases to trimming and J lost 8 bases, with 11 bases between them. Germline loops: CDR1 LGHDT, CDR2 YNNKEL (reference sequence). The CDR3 reads CASSRGQYEKLFF. The CDR3 DNA sequence: TGTGCCAGCAGCCGAGGACAGTACGAAAAACTGTTTTTT.

The J gene is TRBJ2-7, the V gene TRBV4-2; no reliable D call. V was clipped by 1 base and J by 3 bases, with 10 bases between them. This CDR3 region has 14 residues. From germline, CDR1 is LGHNA and CDR2 YNFKEQ. Written as DNA, the CDR3 is TGTGCCAGCAGCCAAGCTTTTTCAGACTACGAGCAGTACTTC. Translating it yields CASSQAFSDYEQYF.

The CDR3 DNA sequence: TGTGCCAGCTCACCTGGCCCGTTCTCTGGAAACACCATATATTTT. Translated, it gives CASSPGPFSGNTIYF. The V and J genes are TRBV18 and TRBJ1-3; D gene unclear. Germline loops: CDR1 KGHSH, CDR2 LQKENI. The length of the CDR3 is 15 residues. Trimming removed 3 bases from V and 0 bases from J, with 9 bases in between.

This chain joins TRBV30 and TRBJ2-1; TRBD2 might be the D (5 bases). CDR3 length: 13 amino acids. The ends were cut back, 2 bases at V and 9 bases at J, with 14 bases in the middle. Germline CDR1 and CDR2: GTSNPN and SVGIG (reference sequence). The CDR3 DNA is TGTGCCTGGAGTCCCTTTACGGGGTCTGAGCAGTTCTTC. Translated, it gives CAWSPFTGSEQFF.

This sequence joins TRBV27 and TRBJ2-2; TRBD1 matches at 7 bases. The CDR3 length is 17 residues. The V gene end was trimmed by 1 base and the J gene end by 0 bases; junction bases not matched to a gene: 5. CDR1 and CDR2 (germline): MNHEY, SMNVEV (reference sequence). The CDR3 region is CASSLFSQGANTGELFF. The DNA for the CDR3 is TGTGCCAGCAGTTTATTCAGTCAGGGGGCGAACACCGGGGAGCTGTTTTTT.

The V gene is TRBV19, the J gene TRBJ2-7; 7 nucleotides align to TRBD2. Germline loops: CDR1 LNHDA, CDR2 SQIVND (reference sequence). This CDR3 comprises 15 residues. After removal of 4 bases from V and 1 base from J, the junction contained 7 bases not matched to a gene. CDR3 coding DNA: TGTGCCAGTAGTAAGGGGCTAGCGGAGTCCTACGAGCAGTACTTC. Translation: CASSKGLAESYEQYF.

This rearrangement joins TRBV3-1 (or the pseudogene TRBV3-2) to TRBJ2-6; possibly TRBD2 for D (6 bases). The CDR3 length is 18 residues. Germline CDR1 LGHDT, CDR2 YNNKEL (reference sequence). Trimming took off 2 bases at V and 0 bases at J, with 14 bases between the two ends. The CDR3 sequence is CASSQTGLWASGANVLTF. The CDR3 DNA follows: TGTGCCAGCAGCCAAACGGGACTCTGGGCCTCTGGGGCCAACGTCCTGACTTTC.

The chain has TRBV6-5 and TRBJ2-3; D is possibly TRBD1 (6 bases). The CDR3 runs 15 residues. Trimming shortened V by 2 bases and J by 1 base, and 10 bases separated the two germline ends. From germline, CDR1 is MNHEY and CDR2 SVGAGI. CDR3 in amino acids: CASSYGSGGTDTQYF. The DNA for the CDR3 is TGTGCCAGCAGTTACGGGTCAGGGGGCACAGATACGCAGTATTTT.

The DNA for the CDR3 is TGTGCCAGCAGCTTAGCGCTTAGGGGGATGCTGTTCTTC. Its translation is CASSLALRGMLFF. The chain recombines TRBV7-9 with TRBJ2-1; D may be TRBD1 (6 bases). The CDR3 runs 13 residues. Germline CDR1 reads SEHNR; CDR2 reads FQNEAQ (reference sequence). V lost 0 bases to trimming and J lost 15 bases, with 15 bases between them.

V is TRBV2 and J is TRBJ2-3, with D maybe TRBD1 (6 bases). The CDR3 runs to 14 residues. The germline CDR1 and CDR2 sequences are SNHLY and FYNNEI. V lost 1 base and J lost 5, with 10 bases in between. This CDR3 reads CASSEGTAIDTQYF. Here the CDR3 DNA reads TGTGCCAGCAGTGAAGGGACAGCAATAGATACGCAGTATTTT.

This chain connects TRBV7-8 to TRBJ2-1; the match to TRBD2 covers 13 bases. Germline CDR1 SGHVS, CDR2 FQNEAQ. This CDR3 has 16 amino acids. V dropped 5 bases and J dropped 4; count of bases not matched to a gene: 5. The CDR3 protein is CASSLRTSGSYNEQFF. For the CDR3, the DNA is TGTGCCAGCAGCCTAAGGACTAGCGGGAGTTACAATGAGCAGTTCTTC.

The chain combines TRBV7-9 with TRBJ2-4; 9 nucleotides match TRBD2. From germline, CDR1 is SEHNR and CDR2 FQNEAQ (reference sequence). This CDR3 region has 13 residues. J lost 16 bases, V lost 1 base, and 8 bases had no gene match. The DNA of the CDR3 is TGTGCCAGCAGCTTAGATGCGGGACTAGCCCCATACTTC. Translated: CASSLDAGLAPYF.

The chain has TRBV30 and TRBJ1-5, with TRBD1 matching 7 bases. The ends lost 3 bases at V and 6 bases at J; junction bases unmatched: 5. Germline V gives CDR1 GTSNPN, CDR2 SVGIG (reference sequence). The CDR3 is made up of 13 amino acids. The chain's CDR3 is CAWRTGRTQPQHF. For the CDR3, the DNA is TGTGCCTGGAGGACAGGGAGGACTCAGCCCCAGCATTTT. The variable domain in full, completed from reference TRBV30 and TRBJ1-5, reads SQTIHQWPATLVQPVGSPLSLECTVEGTSNPNLYWYRQAAGRGLQLLFYSVGIGQISSEVPQNLSASRPQDRQFILSSKKLLLSDSGFYLCAWRTGRTQPQHFGDGTRLSIL.

CDR3 DNA sequence: TGTGCCAGTAGTATTTCTAGCGGGGGGGTTAATGAGCAGTTCTTC. Translation: CASSISSGGVNEQFF. The chain combines TRBV19 with TRBJ2-1, with TRBD2 matching 12 bases. CDR3 size: 15 residues. V was clipped by 3 bases and J by 7 bases; unmatched bases: 4. From germline, CDR1 is LNHDA and CDR2 SQIVND (reference sequence). Variable domain in full (rest from reference TRBV19 and TRBJ2-1): DGGITQSPKYLFRKEGQNVTLSCEQNLNHDAMYWYRQDPGQGLRLIYYSQIVNDFQKGDIAEGYSVSREKKESFPLTVTSAQKNPTAFYLCASSISSGGVNEQFFGPGTRLTVL.

The chain is built from TRBV2 and TRBJ1-6, with D possibly TRBD1 on 6 matching bases. The ends were cut back, 5 bases at V and 14 bases at J, with 16 bases in the middle. CDR3 length: 13 residues. Per the germline V gene, CDR1 is SNHLY and CDR2 is FYNNEI. The CDR3 loop reads CASSTRGNMALHF. CDR3 nucleotide sequence: TGTGCCAGCAGTACCAGGGGAAATATGGCCCTCCACTTT.

V usage is TRBV13 and J usage is TRBJ2-5, with 8 bases aligning to TRBD1. This CDR3 has 13 residues. V shed 6 bases, J shed 5 bases, and the junction held 5 bases outside the gene matches. CDR1 is PRHDT and CDR2 is FYEKMQ in the germline V gene (reference sequence). The CDR3: CASRQRQGETQYF. The CDR3 nucleotides read TGTGCCAGCAGACAAAGACAGGGGGAGACCCAGTACTTC.

This clone was seen a single time. DNA for the CDR3: TGTGCCAGCTCACCCGGGACAGGGATCCACGAGCAGTACTTC. Protein sequence: CASSPGTGIHEQYF. The rearrangement joins TRBV18 to TRBJ2-7; 9 positions agree with TRBD1. Germline assignment: CDR1 KGHSH and CDR2 LQKENI. The V segment lost 3 bases and the J segment 5 bases; nucleotides outside the gene matches: 5. The CDR3 has 14 residues.

This clone was counted once. The rearrangement uses TRBV18 and TRBJ1-5; D remains unclear. Germline loops: CDR1 KGHSH, CDR2 LQKENI. This CDR3 contains 14 residues. Trimming left V 5 bases short and J 0 bases short, with 8 bases between. CDR3 residues: CASSSADSNQPQHF. The CDR3 bases are TGTGCCAGCTCATCTGCGGATAGCAATCAGCCCCAGCATTTT.

The J gene is TRBJ2-5, the V gene TRBV19, with TRBD2 as a possible D gene (6 bases). Trimming removed 4 bases at V and 1 base at J, with 7 bases between. Germline assignment: CDR1 LNHDA and CDR2 SQIVND (reference sequence). The CDR3 consists of 13 residues. The CDR3: CASSRTIQETQYF. The CDR3, as DNA: TGTGCCAGTAGTAGGACTATCCAAGAGACCCAGTACTTC.

The chain couples TRBV2 to TRBJ1-4; no reliable D call. The CDR3 extends over 12 amino acids. V lost 8 bases, J lost 4 bases, and 8 bases lay in between. Germline CDR1 reads SNHLY; CDR2 reads FYNNEI. CDR3 loop: CASRLFNEKLFF. As DNA, the CDR3 is TGTGCCAGCCGTCTCTTTAATGAAAAACTGTTTTTT. Using reference TRBV2 and TRBJ1-4 for the parts outside the CDR3, the full variable domain is EPEVTQTPSHQVTQMGQEVILRCVPISNHLYFYWYRQILGQKVEFLVSFYNNEISEKSEIFDDQFSVERPDGSNFTLKIRSTKLEDSAMYFCASRLFNEKLFFGSGTQLSVL.

This clone was picked up a small number of times. The rearrangement joins TRBV12-5 to TRBJ2-1; 8 bases are shared with TRBD1. The CDR3 totals 14 residues. The V gene's germline CDR1 is LGHNT and CDR2 FRNRAP. Unmatched junction bases numbered 4, after V lost 7 bases and J lost 2 bases. The CDR3 coding sequence is TGTGCTAGTGTCCCGGGACAGGCCTACAATGAGCAGTTCTTC. This gives the protein CASVPGQAYNEQFF.

The chain joins TRBV7-2 to TRBJ2-7, with 7 bases fitting TRBD1. The V and J ends lost 3 bases and 3 bases, in that order; junction bases with no gene match: 11. Germline V lookup: CDR1 SGHTA, CDR2 FQGNSA. The CDR3 has 16 residues. CDR3 sequence (DNA): TGTGCCAGCAGCTTTCGCACTACAGGGGAACTCTACGAGCAGTACTTC. It translates to CASSFRTTGELYEQYF.

V usage is TRBV29-1 and J usage is TRBJ2-1; D is possibly TRBD1 (7 bases). The V end was cut by 6 bases, the J end by 9 bases, with 18 bases between. Looked up from germline, CDR1 is SQVTM and CDR2 is ANQGSEA. CDR3 size: 13 residues. The DNA of the CDR3 is TGCAGCGTGGAATCAGGGGGGAGAAGTGAGCAGTTCTTC. This translates into CSVESGGRSEQFF.

The chain links TRBV2 to TRBJ2-6, with 8 bases that match TRBD2. V dropped 6 bases and J dropped 6; count of bases not matched to a gene: 10. The germline V gene encodes CDR1 SNHLY and CDR2 FYNNEI. The length of the CDR3 is 16 residues. Here the CDR3 reads CASRGQAGGVANVLTF. CDR3 in DNA: TGTGCCAGCAGGGGTCAGGCGGGAGGCGTGGCCAACGTCCTGACTTTC.

The chain employs TRBV2 and TRBJ1-1; no clear D. Germline CDR1 is SNHLY and CDR2 is FYNNEI. The CDR3 contains 13 residues. Trimming left V 6 bases short and J 0 bases short, with 8 bases between. CDR3: CASRKTVNTEAFF. The CDR3 DNA reads TGTGCCAGCAGGAAAACAGTGAACACTGAAGCTTTCTTT.

J is TRBJ2-4 and V is TRBV3-1 (or the pseudogene TRBV3-2); perhaps TRBD2 as D (6 bases). CDR1 is LGHDT, CDR2 YNNKEL, per germline (reference sequence). The CDR3 is made up of 15 amino acids. Between the trimmed V and J ends, which lost 4 bases and 16 bases, there was a span of 26 bases. This chain's CDR3 is CASSLWGNVGGRLYF. The CDR3 DNA follows: TGTGCCAGCAGCCTTTGGGGCAATGTCGGGGGACGTCTATACTTC.

This rearrangement joins TRBV10-1 to TRBJ2-7, with TRBD2 identical over 8 bases. The CDR3 extends over 14 amino acids. V dropped 0 bases and J dropped 2; count of bases not matched to a gene: 0. Germline-derived CDR1 and CDR2 are WNHNN and SYGVQD (reference sequence). As DNA, the CDR3 is TGCGCCAGCAGTGAGTCGCGGGGGGCCTACGAGCAGTACTTC. The encoded protein is CASSESRGAYEQYF.

The chain has TRBV5-6 and TRBJ2-5, with a possible D match to TRBD1 (6 bases). The V end was cut by 2 bases, the J end by 4 bases, with 9 bases between. The length of the CDR3 is 13 residues. Germline CDR1 SGHDT, CDR2 YYEEEE. The CDR3, as DNA: TGTGCCAGCAGCTTCGCAGGGGCAGAGACCCAGTACTTC. Amino acids: CASSFAGAETQYF. Supplemented by reference TRBV5-6 and TRBJ2-5, the full variable domain reads DAGVTQSPTHLIKTRGQQVTLRCSPKSGHDTVSWYQQALGQGPQFIFQYYEEEERQRGNFPDRFSGHQFPNYSSELNVNALLLGDSALYLCASSFAGAETQYFGPGTRLLVL.

This rearrangement joins TRBV21-1 to TRBJ2-2; no check of the table's D call, TRBD1, against the DNA was made. TRBV21-1 is assigned pseudogene status. CDR3 length: 20 residues. CDR3 loop: CASSKAVWGRQGEATGELFF. In DNA, the CDR3 is TGTGCCAGCAGCAAAGCTGTGTGGGGTCGACAGGGGGAGGCCACCGGGGAGCTGTTTTTT.

This chain connects TRBV5-6 to TRBJ2-5; 9 positions match TRBD2. J lost 5 bases, V lost 4 bases, and 12 bases had no gene match. The CDR3 spans 16 residues. In germline, CDR1 is SGHDT, CDR2 YYEEEE. CDR3 DNA: TGTGCCAGCAGCCCACCCTTTGCGGGAGGGTTGGAGACCCAGTACTTC. Translating gives CASSPPFAGGLETQYF.